The following is a T cell receptor beta chain sequence with its context. The data belong to a study of T cells in pancreatic ductal adenocarcinoma. Surgery without prior neoadjuvant therapy was the treatment of the selected pancreatic ductal adenocarcinoma patients. The length of the CDR3 is 15 residues. V lost 5 bases and J lost 1, with 13 bases in between. The germline gives CDR1 MNHNY, CDR2 SVGAGI (reference sequence). The protocol was immunoSEQ multiplex PCR, while the TCRdb copy is restricted to in-frame clones and leaves out a portion. The table records about 97,000 clones, roughly 96% of them present only once.

The chain combines TRBV6-6 with TRBJ2-3; D is perhaps TRBD2 (6 bases). This clonotype originated in a human donor with pancreatic ductal adenocarcinoma. What was sequenced was PBMCs. CDR3 nucleotide sequence: TGTGCCAGCAGTGCGCAGGAGGGCCGCACAGATACGCAGTATTTT. Its translation is CASSAQEGRTDTQYF.